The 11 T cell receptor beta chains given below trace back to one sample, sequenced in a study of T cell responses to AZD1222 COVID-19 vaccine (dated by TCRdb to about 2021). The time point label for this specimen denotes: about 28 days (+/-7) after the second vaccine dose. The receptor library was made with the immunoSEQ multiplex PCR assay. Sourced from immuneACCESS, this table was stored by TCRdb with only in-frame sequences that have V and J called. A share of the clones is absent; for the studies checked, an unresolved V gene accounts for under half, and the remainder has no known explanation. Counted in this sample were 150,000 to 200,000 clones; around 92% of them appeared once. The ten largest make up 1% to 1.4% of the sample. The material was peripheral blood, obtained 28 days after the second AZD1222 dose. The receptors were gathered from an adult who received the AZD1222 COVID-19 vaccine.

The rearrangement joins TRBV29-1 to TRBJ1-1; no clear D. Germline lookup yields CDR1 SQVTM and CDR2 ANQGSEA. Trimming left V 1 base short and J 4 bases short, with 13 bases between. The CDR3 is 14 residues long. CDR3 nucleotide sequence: TGCAGCGTTGAAGCTGAGGCGTCTGGCACTGAAGCTTTCTTT. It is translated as CSVEAEASGTEAFF.

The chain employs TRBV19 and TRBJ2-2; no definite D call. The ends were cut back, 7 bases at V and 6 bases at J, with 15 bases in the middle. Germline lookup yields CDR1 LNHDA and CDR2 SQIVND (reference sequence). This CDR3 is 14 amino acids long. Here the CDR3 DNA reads TGTGCCAGTACCCTCCTTGGACGCCCCGGGGAGCTGTTTTTT. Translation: CASTLLGRPGELFF.

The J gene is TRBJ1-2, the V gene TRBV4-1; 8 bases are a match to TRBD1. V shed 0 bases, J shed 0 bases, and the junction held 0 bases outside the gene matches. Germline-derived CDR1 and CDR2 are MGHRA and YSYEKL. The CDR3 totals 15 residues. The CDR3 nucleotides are TGCGCCAGCAGCCAAGACAGGGGGCCTAACTATGGCTACACCTTC. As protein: CASSQDRGPNYGYTF.

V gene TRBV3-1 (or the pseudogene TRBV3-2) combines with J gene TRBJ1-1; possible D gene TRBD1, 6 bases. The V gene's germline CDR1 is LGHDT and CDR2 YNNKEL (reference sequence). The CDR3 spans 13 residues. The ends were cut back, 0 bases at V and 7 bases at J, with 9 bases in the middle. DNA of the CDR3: TGTGCCAGCAGCCAAGAGGGGGCCTATGAAGCTTTCTTT. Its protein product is CASSQEGAYEAFF.

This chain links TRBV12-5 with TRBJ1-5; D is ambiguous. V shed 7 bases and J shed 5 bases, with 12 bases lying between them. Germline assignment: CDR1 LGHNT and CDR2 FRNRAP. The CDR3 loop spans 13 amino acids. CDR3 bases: TGTGCTAGTGATCCCAAAGATCATCAGCCCCAGCATTTT. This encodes CASDPKDHQPQHF.

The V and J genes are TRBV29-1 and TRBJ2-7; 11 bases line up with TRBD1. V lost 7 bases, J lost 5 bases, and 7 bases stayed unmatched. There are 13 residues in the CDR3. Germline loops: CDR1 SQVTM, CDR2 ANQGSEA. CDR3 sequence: CSGQGQGDHEQYF. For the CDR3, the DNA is TGCAGCGGCCAGGGACAGGGGGACCACGAGCAGTACTTC.

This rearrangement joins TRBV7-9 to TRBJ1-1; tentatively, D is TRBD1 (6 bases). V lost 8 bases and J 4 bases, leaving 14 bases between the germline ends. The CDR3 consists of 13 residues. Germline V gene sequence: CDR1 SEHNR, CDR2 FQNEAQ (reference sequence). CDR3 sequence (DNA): TGTGCCAGCGAGGGGGGCGGGAGCACTGAAGCTTTCTTT. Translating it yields CASEGGGSTEAFF.

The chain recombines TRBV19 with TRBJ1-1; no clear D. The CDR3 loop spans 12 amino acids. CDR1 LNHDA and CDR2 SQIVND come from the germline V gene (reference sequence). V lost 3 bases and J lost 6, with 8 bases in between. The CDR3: CASSMSAAEAFF. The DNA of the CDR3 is TGTGCCAGTAGTATGTCGGCAGCTGAAGCTTTCTTT.

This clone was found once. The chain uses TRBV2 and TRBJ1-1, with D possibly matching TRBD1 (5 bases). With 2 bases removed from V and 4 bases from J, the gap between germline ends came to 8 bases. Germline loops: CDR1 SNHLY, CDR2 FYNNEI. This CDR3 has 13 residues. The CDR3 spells CASSERGGTEAFF. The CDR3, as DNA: TGTGCCAGCAGTGAAAGGGGCGGCACTGAAGCTTTCTTT.

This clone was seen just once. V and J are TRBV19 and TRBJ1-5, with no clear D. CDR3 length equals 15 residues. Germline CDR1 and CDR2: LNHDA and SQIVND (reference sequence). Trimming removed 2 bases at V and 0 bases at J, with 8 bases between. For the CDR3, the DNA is TGTGCCAGTAGTATATCTGGGTATAGCAATCAGCCCCAGCATTTT. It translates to CASSISGYSNQPQHF. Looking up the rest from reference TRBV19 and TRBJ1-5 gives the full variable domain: DGGITQSPKYLFRKEGQNVTLSCEQNLNHDAMYWYRQDPGQGLRLIYYSQIVNDFQKGDIAEGYSVSREKKESFPLTVTSAQKNPTAFYLCASSISGYSNQPQHFGDGTRLSIL.

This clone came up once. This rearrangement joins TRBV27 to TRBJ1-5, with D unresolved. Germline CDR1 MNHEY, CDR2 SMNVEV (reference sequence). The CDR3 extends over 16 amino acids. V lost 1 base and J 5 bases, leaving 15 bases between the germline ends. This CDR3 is CASSLYGRGGYQPQHF. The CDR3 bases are TGTGCCAGCAGTTTATACGGACGGGGAGGGTATCAGCCCCAGCATTTT.